A single sample gave rise to the 11 T cell receptor beta chains below, sequenced in a study of beta chain features in type 1 diabetes. Study-wide findings and caveats: In every one of the four CD4+ subsets, TCRB CDR3s were moderately but significantly shorter in Type 1 diabetes patients.

Antigen specificity for these receptors is unknown. Expressed TCRB transcripts got sequenced, as all isolated RNA was reverse transcribed. TCRdb keeps only in-frame clones here, not all; method: immunoSEQ multiplex PCR. The sample has 550,000 to 850,000 clones, around 15% seen once. Sequencing input: naive CD4+ T cells from blood. The receptors shown here come from a man between 18 and 29 years old with type 1 diabetes.

This clone showed up just a few times. The rearrangement links TRBV30 to TRBJ1-1; tentatively, D is TRBD1 (6 bases). There are 14 residues in the CDR3. Trimming left V 0 bases short and J 6 bases short, with 14 bases between. The germline V gene has CDR1 GTSNPN and CDR2 SVGIG (reference sequence). As DNA, the CDR3 is TGTGCCTGGAGTGTATCGGGGGGGCATTCTGAAGCTTTCTTT. Its translation: CAWSVSGGHSEAFF.

This clone was observed a few times. The chain employs TRBV29-1 and TRBJ2-7; possibly TRBD1 or TRBD2 for D (6 bases each). Germline V gene lookup returns CDR1 SQVTM and CDR2 ANQGSEA. V was pared by 6 bases and J by 5 bases, with 14 bases between. The CDR3 sequence is 12 residues long. CDR3 loop: CSVGMGGDEQYF. The DNA of the CDR3 is TGCAGCGTGGGTATGGGGGGCGACGAGCAGTACTTC.

V is TRBV27 and J is TRBJ2-7, with TRBD2 identical over 11 bases. Germline CDR1 and CDR2: MNHEY and SMNVEV (reference sequence). The junction had 2 bases not matched to a gene; V was cut back by 2 bases and J by 2 bases. CDR3 length: 15 residues. CDR3 bases: TGTGCCAGCAGTTTAATAGCGGGGGGGCCCTACGAGCAGTACTTC. This encodes CASSLIAGGPYEQYF.

The chain is built from TRBV27 and TRBJ1-5; tentative D call: TRBD1 (5 bases). CDR3 size: 16 residues. CDR1 and CDR2 from the germline V gene are MNHEY and SMNVEV (reference sequence). Trimming took off 4 bases at V and 4 bases at J, with 17 bases between the two ends. This CDR3 reads CASSSSVGARNQPQHF. The CDR3, as DNA: TGTGCCAGCAGTTCCTCCGTAGGGGCTCGGAATCAGCCCCAGCATTTT.

V and J are TRBV14 and TRBJ2-5; possible D gene TRBD1, 5 bases. The V end was cut by 0 bases, the J end by 4 bases, with 9 bases between. This CDR3 region has 14 residues. Germline V gene sequence: CDR1 SGHDN, CDR2 FVKESK. The CDR3 spells CASSQDSGSETQYF. CDR3 DNA sequence: TGTGCCAGCAGCCAAGATTCAGGGTCAGAGACCCAGTACTTC.

The J gene is TRBJ2-1, the V gene TRBV11-3; 7 nucleotides match TRBD1. J was trimmed by 0 bases and V by 5 bases; bases with no gene match: 4. Germline CDR1 reads SGHNT; CDR2 reads YENEEA. The CDR3 has 15 amino acids. The CDR3 nucleotides read TGTGCCAGCAGCGGCACAGGGGACTCCTACAATGAGCAGTTCTTC. Its translation: CASSGTGDSYNEQFF.

The chain uses TRBV6-6 and TRBJ1-2; 7 nucleotides match TRBD1. Germline CDR1 MNHNY, CDR2 SVGAGI (reference sequence). The CDR3 loop spans 15 amino acids. Germline trimming cut 4 bases from V and 3 bases from J; bases unmatched to any gene: 8. The CDR3 here is CASSLGTATYYGYTF. The CDR3, as DNA: TGTGCCAGCAGTTTGGGGACAGCTACCTACTATGGCTACACCTTC.

This chain joins TRBV28 and TRBJ2-7; no reliable D call. CDR3 length: 14 residues. V was pared by 9 bases and J by 4 bases, with 19 bases between. Per germline, CDR1 MDHEN and CDR2 SYDVKM. The CDR3 spells CASALAEKLYEQYF. The DNA for the CDR3 is TGTGCCAGTGCCCTCGCCGAGAAGCTTTACGAGCAGTACTTC.

The chain links TRBV27 to TRBJ2-1, with D perhaps TRBD1 or TRBD2 (7 bases each). The length of the CDR3 is 15 residues. The germline V gene encodes CDR1 MNHEY and CDR2 SMNVEV (reference sequence). Trimming took off 4 bases at V and 6 bases at J, with 16 bases between the two ends. This CDR3 is CASSYPGGVGNEQFF. The CDR3 DNA sequence: TGTGCCAGCAGTTACCCAGGGGGGGTTGGCAATGAGCAGTTCTTC.

This clone showed up just a few times. This chain connects TRBV30 to TRBJ2-5, with D unresolved. V was pared by 0 bases and J by 7 bases, with 12 bases between. Germline loops: CDR1 GTSNPN, CDR2 SVGIG (reference sequence). This CDR3 is built from 13 residues. DNA of the CDR3: TGTGCCTGGAGTGTACGGTCCGGCGGGACCCAGTACTTC. It encodes CAWSVRSGGTQYF.

The chain couples TRBV5-1 to TRBJ1-2, with 10 bases lining up with TRBD1. V lost 6 bases to trimming and J lost 3 bases; unmatched junction nucleotides: 11. Germline V CDR1 and CDR2: SGHRS, YFSETQ. This CDR3 is built from 16 residues. The CDR3 loop is CASTLTGTGVDYGYTF. The DNA of the CDR3 is TGCGCCAGCACCCTGACCGGGACAGGGGTGGACTATGGCTACACCTTC.